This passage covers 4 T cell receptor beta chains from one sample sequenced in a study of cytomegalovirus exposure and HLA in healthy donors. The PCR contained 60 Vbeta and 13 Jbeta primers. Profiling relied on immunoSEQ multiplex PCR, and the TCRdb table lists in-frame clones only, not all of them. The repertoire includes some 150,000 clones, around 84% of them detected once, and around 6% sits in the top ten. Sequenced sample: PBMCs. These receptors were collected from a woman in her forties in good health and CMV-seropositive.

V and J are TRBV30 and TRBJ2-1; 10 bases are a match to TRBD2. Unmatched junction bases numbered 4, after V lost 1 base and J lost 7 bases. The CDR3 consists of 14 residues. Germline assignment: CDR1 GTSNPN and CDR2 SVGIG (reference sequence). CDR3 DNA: TGTGCCTGGAGTGGGACTAGCGGAGGTAATGAGCAGTTCTTC. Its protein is CAWSGTSGGNEQFF.

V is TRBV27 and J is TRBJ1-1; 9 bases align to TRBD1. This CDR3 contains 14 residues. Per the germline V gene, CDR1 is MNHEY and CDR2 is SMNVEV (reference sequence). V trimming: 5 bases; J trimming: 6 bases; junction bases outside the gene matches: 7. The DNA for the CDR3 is TGTGCCAGCAGTCTCCGGGACAGGGAAGCTGAAGCTTTCTTT. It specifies CASSLRDREAEAFF.

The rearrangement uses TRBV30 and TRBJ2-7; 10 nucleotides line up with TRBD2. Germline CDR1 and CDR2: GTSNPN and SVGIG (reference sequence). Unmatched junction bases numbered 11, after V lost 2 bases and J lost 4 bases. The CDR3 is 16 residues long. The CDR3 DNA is TGTGCCTGGAGTCCCCCCCGGCTAGCGGGAGTATACGAGCAGTACTTC. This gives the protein CAWSPPRLAGVYEQYF.

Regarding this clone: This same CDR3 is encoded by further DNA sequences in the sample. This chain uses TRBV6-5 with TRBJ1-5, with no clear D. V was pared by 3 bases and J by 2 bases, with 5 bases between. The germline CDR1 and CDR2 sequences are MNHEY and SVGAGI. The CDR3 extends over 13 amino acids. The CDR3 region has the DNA TGTGCCAGCAGTTATGGCCGCAATCAGCCCCAGCATTTT. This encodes CASSYGRNQPQHF.